Many counts were recorded for the clone carrying this TCR beta chain. The sample's time point: newly diagnosed GD, antithyroid drugs for less than 3 months. PBMC-extracted RNA yielded the TCR library. The sample is drawn from a study of regulatory T cells in long-lasting Graves disease. V shed 4 bases, J shed 0 bases, and the junction held 4 bases outside the gene matches. The germline CDR1 and CDR2 sequences are KGHDR and SFDVKD. The CDR3 extends over 16 amino acids. Relying on iRepertoire HTBI primers and Arm-PCR of CDR3 regions, the team built TCR beta libraries. MiXCR was run by TCRdb on the multiplex PCR reads, yielding one entry per CDR3 protein. Among around 500,000 distinct CDR3 sequences listed, roughly 14% were seen once. This sample also belongs to another study, concerning T cells in Graves' hyperthyroidism and ophthalmopathy. That report adds: Graves' hyperthyroidism without ophthalmopathy progression within 18 months was termed stable. With a median lead of around 6.7 months before onset, the model predicted ophthalmopathy.

The source was peripheral blood mononuclear cells (PBMCs), collected at new diagnosis, from a patient treated with antithyroid drugs. The V and J genes are TRBV24-1 and TRBJ2-2, with 7 bases matching TRBD1. The source of this sequence is a young man with Graves disease. The CDR3 sequence is CATSDPGQPNTGELFF. The CDR3 bases are TGTGCCACCAGTGACCCGGGACAGCCGAACACCGGGGAGCTGTTTTTT.